The subject of this entry is one TCR beta chain. The CDR3 runs 16 residues. Trimming removed 3 bases from V and 4 bases from J, with 19 bases in between. Germline CDR1 reads SNHLY; CDR2 reads FYNNEI. These data originate in a study of T-cell memory formation after mild COVID-19. TCRdb passed the 5' RACE reads through MiXCR, listing each CDR3 protein once. Counted here are roughly 220,000 distinct CDR3 sequences, 7.5% to 10% occurring once; the ten biggest clones make up roughly 4%. This rearrangement joins TRBV2 to TRBJ2-7; a weak D match, TRBD1 (5 bases). This receptor was identified in a young man who had mild COVID-19 (a few samples of this study predate the infection). Cell type and time point are not known. What was sequenced was PBMCs or a T cell subset sorted from them (not recorded which). Written as DNA, the CDR3 is TGTGCCAGCAGTGAGGGGCTGAATAACTTCGTTTACGAGCAGTACGTC. This codes for CASSEGLNNFVYEQYV.